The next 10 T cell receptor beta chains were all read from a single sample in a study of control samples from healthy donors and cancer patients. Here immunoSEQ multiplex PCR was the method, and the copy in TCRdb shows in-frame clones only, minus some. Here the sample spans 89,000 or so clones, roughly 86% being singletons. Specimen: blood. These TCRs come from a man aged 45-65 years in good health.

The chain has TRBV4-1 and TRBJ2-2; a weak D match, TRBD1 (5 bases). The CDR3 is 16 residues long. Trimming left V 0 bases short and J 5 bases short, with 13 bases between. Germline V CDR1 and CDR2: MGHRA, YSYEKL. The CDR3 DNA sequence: TGCGCCAGCAGCCAAGAAGGCTATTCAGGGACCGGGGAGCTGTTTTTT. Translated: CASSQEGYSGTGELFF.

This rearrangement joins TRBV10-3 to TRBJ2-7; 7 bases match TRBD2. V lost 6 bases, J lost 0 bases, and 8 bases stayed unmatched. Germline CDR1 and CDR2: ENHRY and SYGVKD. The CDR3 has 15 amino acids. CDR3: CAIREGAGSSYEQYF. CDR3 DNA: TGTGCCATCAGGGAGGGAGCGGGATCCTCCTACGAGCAGTACTTC.

The CDR3 DNA reads TGTGCCAGCAGCTTAGGGGCACTTAACCCCACAGATACGCAGTATTTT. Translated, it gives CASSLGALNPTDTQYF. The V gene is TRBV11-3, the J gene TRBJ2-3, with no clear D. This CDR3 is 16 amino acids long. CDR1 is SGHNT, CDR2 YENEEA, per germline. Trimming removed 1 base from V and 2 bases from J, with 13 bases in between.

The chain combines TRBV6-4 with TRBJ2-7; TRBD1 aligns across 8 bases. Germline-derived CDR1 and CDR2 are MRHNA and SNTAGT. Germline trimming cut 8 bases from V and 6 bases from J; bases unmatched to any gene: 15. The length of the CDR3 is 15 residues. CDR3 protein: CASGSQDRVRGEQYV. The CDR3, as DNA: TGTGCCAGCGGGTCACAGGACAGGGTAAGGGGCGAGCAGTACGTC.

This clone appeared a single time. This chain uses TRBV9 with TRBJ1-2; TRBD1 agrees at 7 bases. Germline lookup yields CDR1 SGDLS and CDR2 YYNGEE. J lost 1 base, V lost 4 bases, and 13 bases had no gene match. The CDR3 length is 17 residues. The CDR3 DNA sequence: TGTGCCAGCAGCTCGCGGGACAGACCCTCAATTAACTATGGCTACACCTTC. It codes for CASSSRDRPSINYGYTF.

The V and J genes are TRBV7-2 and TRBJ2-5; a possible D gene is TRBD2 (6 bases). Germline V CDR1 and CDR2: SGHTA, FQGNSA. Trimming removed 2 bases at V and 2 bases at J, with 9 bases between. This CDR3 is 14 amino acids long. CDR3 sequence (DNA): TGTGCCAGCAGCTTACTGCGGGGACAAGAGACCCAGTACTTC. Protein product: CASSLLRGQETQYF. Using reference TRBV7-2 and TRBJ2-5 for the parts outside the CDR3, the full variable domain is GAGVSQSPSNKVTEKGKDVELRCDPISGHTALYWYRQSLGQGLEFLIYFQGNSAPDKSGLPSDRFSAERTGGSVSTLTIQRTQQEDSAVYLCASSLLRGQETQYFGPGTRLLVL.

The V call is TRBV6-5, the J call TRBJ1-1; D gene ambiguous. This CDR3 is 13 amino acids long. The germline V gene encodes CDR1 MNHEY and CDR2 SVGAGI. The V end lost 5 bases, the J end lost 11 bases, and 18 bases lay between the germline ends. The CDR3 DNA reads TGTGCCAGCAGTCCCCCGGGAGCGGGTTGGGCTTTCTTT. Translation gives CASSPPGAGWAFF.

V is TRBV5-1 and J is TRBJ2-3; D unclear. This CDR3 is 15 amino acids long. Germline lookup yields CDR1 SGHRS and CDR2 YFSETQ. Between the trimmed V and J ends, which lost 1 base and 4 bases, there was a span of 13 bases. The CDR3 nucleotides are TGCGCCAGCAGCTTGTACAGTGGAACAGCAGATACGCAGTATTTT. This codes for CASSLYSGTADTQYF.

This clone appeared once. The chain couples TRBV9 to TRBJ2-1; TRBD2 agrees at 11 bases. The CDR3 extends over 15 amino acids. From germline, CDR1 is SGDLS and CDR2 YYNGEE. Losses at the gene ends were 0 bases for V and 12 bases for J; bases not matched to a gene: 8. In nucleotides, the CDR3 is TGTGCCAGCAGCGTAGAGTCTAGCGGGAGGTCCGGGCAGTTCTTC. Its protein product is CASSVESSGRSGQFF.

CDR3 in amino acids: CASSPRAPEREKLFF. For the CDR3, the DNA is TGTGCCAGCAGCCCCCGGGCCCCGGAACGAGAAAAACTGTTTTTT. The chain joins TRBV7-8 to TRBJ1-4, with D uncertain. Per germline, CDR1 SGHVS and CDR2 FQNEAQ. The CDR3 runs to 15 residues. Trimming removed 5 bases at V and 8 bases at J, with 18 bases between.